The rows below give T cell receptor beta chains drawn from one sample of a study of OX40 agonist ivuxolimab in advanced cancers. Produced via immunoSEQ multiplex PCR; TCRdb's table is partial and in-frame only. The table includes about 45,000 clones, 91% detected once. Sequences were derived from CD4+ or CD8+ T cells sorted from blood, sampled in a trial of the OX40 agonist ivuxolimab. The receptors were gathered from an adult with an advanced solid tumor such as melanoma, head and neck, liver or kidney cancer. The CDR3 runs from the conserved cysteine through the conserved F or W. A D gene is named only where the DNA matches it firmly. Some rows mark clone size as missing; the rest say once, few, many or name a class of expanded clone.

clone_size j_call d_call cdr3_length v_call cdr3_aa cdr3_nt
NA TRBJ2-5 NA 14 TRBV29-1 CSVEFSGAEETQYF TGCAGCGTTGAGTTTTCGGGAGCCGAGGAGACCCAGTACTTC
NA TRBJ2-7 TRBD1 12 TRBV7-9 CASSLPRGEQYF TGTGCCAGCAGCCTTCCCAGGGGGGAGCAGTACTTC
NA TRBJ2-5 NA 12 TRBV5-6 CASSSVQETQYF TGTGCCAGCAGCTCGGTCCAAGAGACCCAGTACTTC
NA TRBJ2-3 NA 15 TRBV9 CASSVSQVSTDTQYF TGTGCCAGCAGCGTATCCCAGGTTAGCACAGATACGCAGTATTTT
NA TRBJ1-5 NA 14 TRBV6-6 CASAGRTQNQPQHF TGTGCCAGCGCTGGGAGGACTCAGAATCAGCCCCAGCATTTT
NA TRBJ2-7 TRBD2 13 TRBV5-6 CASSLLAGAEQYF TGTGCCAGCAGCCTACTAGCGGGAGCCGAGCAGTACTTC
NA TRBJ2-7 NA 15 TRBV19 CASSISIKSSYEQYF TGTGCCAGTAGTATAAGTATCAAGAGCTCCTACGAGCAGTACTTC
NA TRBJ2-7 NA 14 TRBV9 CASSVDPDIYEQYF TGTGCCAGCAGCGTAGACCCAGACATCTACGAGCAGTACTTC
NA TRBJ1-1 NA 15 TRBV9 CASSVGGSLNTEAFF TGTGCCAGCAGCGTAGGAGGAAGCTTGAACACTGAAGCTTTCTTT
NA TRBJ2-1 NA 13 TRBV6-5 CASSYVSVREQFF TGTGCCAGCAGTTATGTGAGTGTTCGAGAGCAGTTCTTC
NA TRBJ1-5 NA 14 TRBV28 CAIRSRVGNQPQHF TGTGCCATTAGGAGCCGGGTCGGCAATCAGCCCCAGCATTTT
NA TRBJ2-7 NA 17 TRBV7-2 CASSLAISQDYSYEQYF TGTGCCAGCAGCTTAGCTATTTCACAGGACTACTCCTACGAGCAGTACTTC
NA TRBJ2-7 NA 13 TRBV4-1 CASSHSGTYEQYF TGCGCCAGCAGCCACTCCGGTACCTACGAGCAGTACTTC
NA TRBJ2-1 NA 15 TRBV27 CASSLSQGRHNEQFF TGTGCCAGCAGTTTATCCCAGGGACGACACAATGAGCAGTTCTTC
NA TRBJ2-1 TRBD2 18 TRBV5-5 CASSQKHMERELGNEQFF TGTGCCAGCAGCCAGAAACATATGGAGCGGGAGTTGGGCAATGAGCAGTTCTTC
NA TRBJ1-1 TRBD1 13 TRBV7-3 CASSSDRDTEAFF TGTGCCAGCAGCTCAGACAGGGACACTGAAGCTTTCTTT
NA TRBJ2-1 TRBD2 16 TRBV6-4 CASSVEAGEPREEQFF TGTGCCAGCAGTGTAGAGGCGGGAGAGCCGCGGGAGGAGCAGTTCTTC
NA TRBJ2-1 TRBD2 18 TRBV11-2 CASSLMPSSSGGYNEQFF TGTGCCAGCAGCTTAATGCCCTCCTCTAGCGGGGGCTACAATGAGCAGTTCTTC
few TRBJ1-5 TRBD1 13 TRBV6-6 CASRGQLNQPQHF TGTGCCAGCAGGGGACAGCTGAATCAGCCCCAGCATTTT
NA TRBJ2-7 NA 15 TRBV4-1 CASSRLGTSSYEQYF TGCGCCAGCAGCCGCCTGGGCACTAGCTCCTACGAGCAGTACTTC
NA TRBJ2-1 TRBD1 13 TRBV25-1 CASTLTGDNEQFF TGTGCCAGCACTCTCACAGGGGACAATGAGCAGTTCTTC